The 26 T cell receptor beta chains in this list originate from one sample, sequenced in a study of blood T cell repertoires in COVID-19. Some clones are missing from TCRdb's copy, which holds only in-frame ones; the method was immunoSEQ multiplex PCR. The sample has roughly 140,000 clones, about nine tenths seen once; the top ten hold about 2%. The sequenced sample was peripheral blood. The receptors were sampled from a human donor in a cohort sampled during active COVID-19.

This clone showed up just once. The genes are TRBV5-4 and TRBJ2-5, with D tentatively TRBD1 (5 bases). Germline CDR1 and CDR2: SGHNT and YYREEE (reference sequence). This CDR3 contains 15 residues. Trimming took 2 bases from V and 5 from J, leaving 16 bases between them. The chain's CDR3 is CASSFEQGRMETQYF. Written as DNA, the CDR3 is TGTGCCAGCAGCTTTGAGCAGGGTCGAATGGAGACCCAGTACTTC. The full variable domain, with the rest looked up from reference TRBV5-4 and TRBJ2-5, is ETGVTQSPTHLIKTRGQQVTLRCSSQSGHNTVSWYQQALGQGPQFIFQYYREEENGRGNFPPRFSGLQFPNYSSELNVNALELDDSALYLCASSFEQGRMETQYFGPGTRLLVL.

The V gene is TRBV20-1, the J gene TRBJ2-7; D gene uncertain. The CDR3 is 11 amino acids. V was pared by 4 bases and J by 6 bases, with 10 bases between. Germline CDR1 and CDR2: DFQATT and SNEGSKA (reference sequence). The CDR3 sequence is CSATTLGEQYF. The DNA for the CDR3 is TGCAGTGCTACGACTCTGGGCGAGCAGTACTTC.

The chain employs TRBV6-6 and TRBJ2-7, with 12 bases that match TRBD2. CDR1 and CDR2 (germline): MNHNY, SVGAGI (reference sequence). The CDR3 sequence is 15 residues long. V gave up 2 bases and J gave up 2 bases; unmatched junction bases: 1. CDR3 in amino acids: CASSYLAGGPYEQYF. As DNA, the CDR3 is TGTGCCAGCAGTTACCTAGCGGGAGGGCCCTACGAGCAGTACTTC.

The chain combines TRBV4-2 with TRBJ2-1; 9 bases match TRBD2. Per germline, CDR1 LGHNA and CDR2 YNFKEQ. CDR3 size: 16 residues. The V and J ends lost 1 base and 7 bases, in that order; junction bases with no gene match: 8. CDR3 nucleotides: TGTGCCAGCAGCCAAGTTGGTAGCGGGGGTTATAATGAGCAGTTCTTC. Protein product: CASSQVGSGGYNEQFF.

The chain couples TRBV27 to TRBJ2-3, with 11 nucleotides matching TRBD2. This CDR3 spans 19 amino acids. The V and J ends lost 6 bases and 3 bases, in that order; junction bases with no gene match: 17. Germline V lookup: CDR1 MNHEY, CDR2 SMNVEV (reference sequence). The CDR3 DNA reads as TGTGCCAGCAGAGGAGGGGGTCTAGCGGGAGGTCAGGGGACAGATACGCAGTATTTT. It yields the protein CASRGGGLAGGQGTDTQYF.

Ten or more counts support this clone. The J gene is TRBJ2-7, the V gene TRBV5-4; D gene unclear. Germline V lookup: CDR1 SGHNT, CDR2 YYREEE (reference sequence). CDR3 length: 15 amino acids. With 0 bases removed from V and 4 bases from J, the gap between germline ends came to 14 bases. Here the CDR3 DNA reads TGTGCCAGCAGCTTGGCCCCTGGGCAGAGATACGAGCAGTACTTC. Translating gives CASSLAPGQRYEQYF.

V gene TRBV5-6 combines with J gene TRBJ2-3; possibly TRBD2 for D (6 bases). Per germline, CDR1 SGHDT and CDR2 YYEEEE. Trimming shortened V by 4 bases and J by 4 bases, and 19 bases separated the two germline ends. The CDR3 length is 16 residues. CDR3 sequence reads: CASSAGAFRRADTQYF. The CDR3 DNA follows: TGTGCCAGCAGCGCCGGGGCTTTTAGGAGGGCAGATACGCAGTATTTT.

The chain couples TRBV6-5 to TRBJ2-1, with TRBD1 matching 7 bases. Germline trimming cut 11 bases from V and 0 bases from J; bases unmatched to any gene: 4. This CDR3 spans 13 amino acids. Germline values: CDR1 MNHEY, CDR2 SVGAGI. CDR3 in amino acids: CASDRVSYNEQFF. As DNA, the CDR3 is TGTGCCTCCGACAGGGTCTCCTACAATGAGCAGTTCTTC.

V is TRBV19 and J is TRBJ1-5; D is uncertain. Trimming took off 7 bases at V and 7 bases at J, with 11 bases between the two ends. The CDR3 covers 12 residues. Germline V gene lookup returns CDR1 LNHDA and CDR2 SQIVND (reference sequence). The CDR3 protein is CASTTEAQPQHF. CDR3 nucleotides: TGTGCCAGTACCACCGAAGCGCAGCCCCAGCATTTT.

The chain recombines TRBV2 with TRBJ1-1; D unclear. The length of the CDR3 is 13 residues. V shed 8 bases and J shed 1 base, with 11 bases lying between them. The germline V gene has CDR1 SNHLY and CDR2 FYNNEI. DNA of the CDR3: TGTGCCAGCGAGGGCGAGGGGAACACTGAAGCTTTCTTT. This codes for CASEGEGNTEAFF.

This rearrangement joins TRBV7-2 to TRBJ2-7; perhaps TRBD1 as D (6 bases). The V gene's germline CDR1 is SGHTA and CDR2 FQGNSA. CDR3 size: 12 residues. V shed 5 bases and J shed 6 bases, with 11 bases lying between them. The CDR3 coding sequence is TGTGCCAGCAGCCCATTGGGGGCCGAGCAGTACTTC. Protein product: CASSPLGAEQYF.

The rearrangement joins TRBV10-3 to TRBJ1-5, with a weak D call TRBD1 (6 bases). Trimming stripped 0 bases from V and 0 bases from J, with 15 bases between. The CDR3 spans 18 residues. Per germline, CDR1 ENHRY and CDR2 SYGVKD. In DNA form, the CDR3 reads TGTGCCATCAGTGAGTCTCGGGGGGCAGGGCCTAGCAATCAGCCCCAGCATTTT. Its protein is CAISESRGAGPSNQPQHF.

V gene TRBV7-2 combines with J gene TRBJ2-3; TRBD2 agrees at 13 bases. CDR1 and CDR2 (germline): SGHTA, FQGNSA. Trimming removed 1 base from V and 0 bases from J; junction bases left unmatched: 4. This CDR3 comprises 18 residues. The CDR3 is CASSLGTSGGSSTDTQYF. DNA of the CDR3: TGTGCCAGCAGCTTAGGGACTAGCGGGGGTTCTAGCACAGATACGCAGTATTTT.

The chain uses TRBV25-1 and TRBJ1-2; D is unresolved. V gave up 1 base and J gave up 11 bases, with 14 bases separating them. The CDR3 loop spans 13 amino acids. The germline V gene has CDR1 MGHDK and CDR2 SYGVNS. The CDR3 DNA reads TGTGCCAGCAGTGAATTGGCAGTCTCGGGGTACACCTTC. It yields the protein CASSELAVSGYTF.

V gene TRBV4-3 combines with J gene TRBJ2-3, with 9 nucleotides matching TRBD2. Trimming at V came to 2 bases and at J to 6 bases, leaving 9 bases not matched to a gene. Germline CDR1 is LGHNA and CDR2 is YSLEER. The CDR3 has 16 amino acids. The DNA of the CDR3 is TGCGCCAGCAGCCAAAGGATGGCGGGAGGGATGGATACGCAGTATTTT. Protein product: CASSQRMAGGMDTQYF.

In its sample, this clone was seen a few times. The chain joins TRBV4-1 to TRBJ2-7, with 7 bases lining up with TRBD1. The CDR3 covers 14 residues. Germline V CDR1 and CDR2: MGHRA, YSYEKL. The ends lost 2 bases at V and 2 bases at J; junction bases unmatched: 3. CDR3 bases: TGCGCCAGCAGCCAAAGACAGGGCGCCTACGAGCAGTACTTC. It codes for CASSQRQGAYEQYF.

The V gene is TRBV19, the J gene TRBJ2-3; TRBD2 matches 11 bases. Trimming took 4 bases from V and 5 from J; bases not matched to a gene: 11. The germline CDR1 and CDR2 sequences are LNHDA and SQIVND (reference sequence). This CDR3 is 17 amino acids long. CDR3 nucleotide sequence: TGTGCCAGTAGTACGTCAACGGGACTAGCGGAATTAGATACGCAGTATTTT. Amino acids: CASSTSTGLAELDTQYF.

The V gene is TRBV7-3, the J gene TRBJ1-6; D might be TRBD1 (5 bases). This CDR3 has 14 amino acids. Per germline, CDR1 SGHTA and CDR2 FQGTGA. V lost 5 bases, J lost 9 bases, and 14 bases lay in between. The CDR3 sequence is CASSRTGTGSPLHF. CDR3 nucleotides: TGTGCCAGCAGCCGAACGGGGACTGGTTCACCCCTCCACTTT. The full variable domain, with the rest looked up from reference TRBV7-3 and TRBJ1-6, is GAGVSQTPSNKVTEKGKYVELRCDPISGHTALYWYRQSLGQGPEFLIYFQGTGAADDSGLPNDRFFAVRPEGSVSTLKIQRTERGDSAVYLCASSRTGTGSPLHFGNGTRLTVT.

The chain is built from TRBV4-2 and TRBJ2-3, with TRBD2 identical over 8 bases. V gave up 2 bases and J gave up 4 bases; unmatched junction bases: 11. CDR1 LGHNA and CDR2 YNFKEQ come from the germline V gene. The length of the CDR3 is 17 residues. The CDR3 sequence is CASSQKGFSGMADTQYF. The CDR3 coding sequence is TGTGCCAGCAGCCAAAAGGGATTTAGCGGGATGGCAGATACGCAGTATTTT.

The V call is TRBV3-1 (or the pseudogene TRBV3-2), the J call TRBJ2-5, with 7 bases matching TRBD2. CDR1 is LGHDT and CDR2 is YNNKEL in the germline V gene (reference sequence). The CDR3 totals 12 residues. V lost 8 bases and J lost 4; bases outside the gene matches: 4. The CDR3 sequence: CASGSSGETQYF. CDR3 bases: TGTGCCAGCGGCTCTAGCGGAGAGACCCAGTACTTC.

This sequence joins TRBV3-1 (or the pseudogene TRBV3-2) and TRBJ1-5; maybe TRBD1 (6 bases). Germline CDR1 LGHDT, CDR2 YNNKEL (reference sequence). Trimming shortened V by 2 bases and J by 7 bases, and 15 bases separated the two germline ends. The CDR3 is 15 residues long. Here the CDR3 reads CASSQMTGQGQPQHF. The DNA of the CDR3 is TGTGCCAGCAGCCAAATGACAGGCCAGGGGCAGCCCCAGCATTTT.

The chain carries TRBV27 and TRBJ2-3, with 16 bases fitting TRBD2. CDR1 is MNHEY, CDR2 SMNVEV, per germline (reference sequence). V was clipped by 1 base and J by 3 bases; unmatched bases: 4. The CDR3 covers 18 residues. The CDR3 DNA is TGTGCCAGCAGTTTATTGGGGACTAGCGGGGGGGGGACAGATACGCAGTATTTT. Protein: CASSLLGTSGGGTDTQYF.

This chain uses TRBV7-3 with TRBJ2-1; 11 bases align to TRBD2. CDR3 size: 19 residues. V lost 2 bases to trimming and J lost 4 bases; unmatched junction nucleotides: 13. Germline CDR1 is SGHTA and CDR2 is FQGTGA. The CDR3 reads CASSLRPTSGENLYNEQFF. CDR3 sequence (DNA): TGTGCCAGCAGCTTACGCCCGACTAGCGGGGAGAACTTATACAATGAGCAGTTCTTC.

This clone was observed once. The V and J genes are TRBV27 and TRBJ1-1; D uncertain. Trimming cost V 6 bases and J 2 bases, with 13 bases left between them. The germline CDR1 and CDR2 sequences are MNHEY and SMNVEV (reference sequence). This CDR3 has 14 residues. Written as DNA, the CDR3 is TGTGCCAGCAGACCTGGTTATCTAAACACTGAAGCTTTCTTT. Translating it yields CASRPGYLNTEAFF.

The CDR3 region is CASSLGTYYEQYF. The CDR3 nucleotides are TGTGCCAGCAGCCTTGGGACTTACTACGAGCAGTACTTC. This rearrangement joins TRBV7-8 to TRBJ2-7; possibly TRBD2 for D (6 bases). CDR1 is SGHVS and CDR2 is FQNEAQ in the germline V gene. V lost 5 bases and J lost 3, with 11 bases in between. The CDR3 contains 13 residues.

The V and J genes are TRBV20-1 and TRBJ1-1; TRBD1 matches 7 bases. The CDR3 loop spans 11 amino acids. Looked up from germline, CDR1 is DFQATT and CDR2 is SNEGSKA (reference sequence). V lost 4 bases and J lost 7; bases outside the gene matches: 3. This CDR3 is CSATQGGEAFF. The CDR3 nucleotides are TGCAGTGCTACCCAGGGGGGTGAAGCTTTCTTT.